Following are 17 T cell receptor beta chains from one sample sequenced in a study of blood T cell repertoires in COVID-19 (dated by TCRdb to 2018 to 2021). Library preparation was by the immunoSEQ multiplex PCR assay. TCRdb took over this immuneACCESS table, retaining in-frame rearrangements with V and J assigned. Such tables are incomplete; in checked studies, under half of the missing clones stem from an unresolved V gene, and the remainder is unexplained. This sample gives around 270,000 clones in total; 85% to 90% of them show up just once. Of the sample, around 0.88% falls within the top ten clones. The source material was peripheral blood. These TCRs come from a man aged 25 to 40 with acute or convalescent COVID-19.

The chain links TRBV18 to TRBJ2-7, with 7 bases identical to TRBD2. There are 13 residues in the CDR3. After removal of 3 bases from V and 6 bases from J, the junction contained 5 bases not matched to a gene. Germline CDR1 and CDR2: KGHSH and LQKENI. The CDR3 region has the DNA TGTGCCAGCTCACCTACGATAGCGGGCGAGCAGTACTTC. Translation gives CASSPTIAGEQYF. The variable domain in full, completed from reference TRBV18 and TRBJ2-7, reads NAGVMQNPRHLVRRRGQEARLRCSPMKGHSHVYWYRQLPEEGLKFMVYLQKENIIDESGMPKERFSAEFPKEGPSILRIQQVVRGDSAAYFCASSPTIAGEQYFGPGTRLTVT.

This chain joins TRBV28 and TRBJ1-2, with TRBD1 as a possible D gene (5 bases). The V end lost 5 bases, the J end lost 1 base, and 17 bases lay between the germline ends. The germline V gene encodes CDR1 MDHEN and CDR2 SYDVKM. The CDR3 is 16 amino acids. DNA of the CDR3: TGTGCCAGCAGTAATCAGGGAACGCAGGGTAACTATGGCTACACCTTC. Its protein is CASSNQGTQGNYGYTF.

The V and J genes are TRBV19 and TRBJ1-5; no clear D. The V gene lost 5 bases and the J gene lost 0 bases, with 11 bases spanning the gap. The CDR3 runs 15 residues. Germline V gene sequence: CDR1 LNHDA, CDR2 SQIVND (reference sequence). This CDR3 reads CASSVTDYSNQPQHF. DNA of the CDR3: TGTGCCAGTAGTGTCACAGATTATAGCAATCAGCCCCAGCATTTT.

This chain uses TRBV30 with TRBJ1-2; D is undetermined. The germline V gene encodes CDR1 GTSNPN and CDR2 SVGIG (reference sequence). The CDR3 contains 12 residues. V lost 0 bases and J 6 bases, leaving 8 bases between the germline ends. The CDR3: CAWSVGFDGYTF. The CDR3 DNA is TGTGCCTGGAGTGTCGGGTTTGATGGCTACACCTTC.

The chain is built from TRBV28 and TRBJ2-2; no reliable D call. V dropped 2 bases and J dropped 7 bases, with 11 bases sitting between them. The CDR3 loop spans 14 amino acids. CDR1 and CDR2 from the germline V gene are MDHEN and SYDVKM. In DNA, the CDR3 is TGTGCCAGCAGTTTACGGTCCCACCTCGGGGAGCTGTTTTTT. Amino acids: CASSLRSHLGELFF.

The gene calls are TRBV9 and TRBJ1-2, with 7 bases matching TRBD1. The germline V gene encodes CDR1 SGDLS and CDR2 YYNGEE. V dropped 4 bases and J dropped 4; count of bases not matched to a gene: 13. This CDR3 contains 16 residues. The CDR3 spells CASSPEVTGVVYGYTF. The DNA for the CDR3 is TGTGCCAGCAGCCCAGAGGTTACAGGGGTTGTCTATGGCTACACCTTC. Combining the CDR3 with reference TRBV9 and TRBJ1-2 gives the whole variable domain DSGVTQTPKHLITATGQRVTLRCSPRSGDLSVYWYQQSLDQGLQFLIQYYNGEERAKGNILERFSAQQFPDLHSELNLSSLELGDSALYFCASSPEVTGVVYGYTFGSGTRLTVV.

The chain couples TRBV27 to TRBJ1-1; the match to TRBD1 covers 9 bases. Germline assignment: CDR1 MNHEY and CDR2 SMNVEV (reference sequence). With 2 bases clipped from V and 8 bases from J, the junction kept 3 bases outside the gene matches. CDR3 size: 13 residues. The CDR3 region is CASSLTGGREAFF. Written as DNA, the CDR3 is TGTGCCAGCAGTTTAACAGGGGGCAGGGAAGCTTTCTTT.

This chain uses TRBV20-1 with TRBJ2-4; D unclear. From germline, CDR1 is DFQATT and CDR2 SNEGSKA (reference sequence). This CDR3 comprises 11 residues. V dropped 5 bases and J dropped 8 bases, with 10 bases sitting between them. The CDR3 is CSAAPGYIQYF. The CDR3 nucleotides are TGCAGTGCTGCCCCCGGTTACATTCAGTACTTC.

V and J are TRBV7-2 and TRBJ1-1; the D is unclear. With 1 base removed from V and 4 bases from J, the gap between germline ends came to 7 bases. The germline V gene has CDR1 SGHTA and CDR2 FQGNSA. The CDR3 runs 13 residues. The CDR3 sequence: CASSLVFSTEAFF. DNA for the CDR3: TGTGCCAGCAGCTTAGTTTTCTCCACTGAAGCTTTCTTT. The full variable domain, in which reference TRBV7-2 and TRBJ1-1 provide the parts outside the CDR3, is GAGVSQSPSNKVTEKGKDVELRCDPISGHTALYWYRQSLGQGLEFLIYFQGNSAPDKSGLPSDRFSAERTGGSVSTLTIQRTQQEDSAVYLCASSLVFSTEAFFGQGTRLTVV.

This rearrangement joins TRBV19 to TRBJ1-5, with TRBD1 matching over 7 bases. CDR1 is LNHDA, CDR2 SQIVND, per germline (reference sequence). The V segment lost 5 bases and the J segment 0 bases; nucleotides outside the gene matches: 4. The CDR3 spans 15 residues. The CDR3 nucleotides are TGTGCCAGTAGTCGGGACAGTGATAGCAATCAGCCCCAGCATTTT. It is translated as CASSRDSDSNQPQHF.

V gene TRBV9 combines with J gene TRBJ1-2; 9 bases map to TRBD1. Germline V gives CDR1 SGDLS, CDR2 YYNGEE. The CDR3 has 16 amino acids. V lost 3 bases to trimming and J lost 8 bases; unmatched junction nucleotides: 14. For the CDR3, the DNA is TGTGCCAGCAGCGCACGGGCACAGGGGGCCCTAGGGGGCTACACCTTC. It specifies CASSARAQGALGGYTF.

The chain links TRBV7-9 to TRBJ2-7; 8 bases are shared with TRBD2. V trimming: 6 bases; J trimming: 0 bases; junction bases outside the gene matches: 4. Germline V gene data show CDR1 as SEHNR and CDR2 as FQNEAQ (reference sequence). This CDR3 contains 14 residues. CDR3 loop: CASSLSGASYEQYF. The CDR3, as DNA: TGTGCCAGCAGTCTTAGCGGGGCCTCCTACGAGCAGTACTTC.

This chain connects TRBV5-1 to TRBJ1-3; possibly TRBD1 for D (5 bases). Germline CDR1 and CDR2: SGHRS and YFSETQ. This CDR3 has 16 residues. Trimming pared 4 bases from V and 0 bases from J, leaving 14 bases between. The CDR3 reads CASSPSTGHSGNTIYF. DNA for the CDR3: TGCGCCAGCAGCCCCTCCACAGGTCACTCTGGAAACACCATATATTTT. Full variable domain (missing parts from reference TRBV5-1 and TRBJ1-3): KAGVTQTPRYLIKTRGQQVTLSCSPISGHRSVSWYQQTPGQGLQFLFEYFSETQRNKGNFPGRFSGRQFSNSRSEMNVSTLELGDSALYLCASSPSTGHSGNTIYFGEGSWLTVV.

V gene TRBV28 combines with J gene TRBJ1-1, with 7 nucleotides matching TRBD1. CDR1 MDHEN and CDR2 SYDVKM come from the germline V gene. There are 11 residues in the CDR3. V shed 4 bases and J 10 bases; nucleotides not matched to a gene: 3. CDR3 sequence (DNA): TGTGCCAGCAGTTCTTACAGGGGAGCTTTCTTT. Its protein product is CASSSYRGAFF.

The chain joins TRBV18 to TRBJ2-7; a weak D match, TRBD2 (5 bases). The CDR3 loop spans 15 amino acids. The V gene's germline CDR1 is KGHSH and CDR2 LQKENI. Trimming took off 5 bases at V and 5 bases at J, with 19 bases between the two ends. This CDR3 reads CASSSGLPTWDEQYF. Here the CDR3 DNA reads TGTGCCAGCTCATCAGGACTGCCAACCTGGGACGAGCAGTACTTC.

The genes are TRBV10-3 and TRBJ1-3, with D unclear. Germline loops: CDR1 ENHRY, CDR2 SYGVKD. V was pared by 6 bases and J by 0 bases, with 9 bases between. The CDR3 length is 14 residues. The CDR3 here is CAIRAGNSGNTIYF. Here the CDR3 DNA reads TGTGCCATCAGGGCAGGCAACTCTGGAAACACCATATATTTT.

Written as DNA, the CDR3 is TGTGCCAGCTCACCACGCCAGGACTATAATTCACCCCTCCACTTT. It yields the protein CASSPRQDYNSPLHF. The V gene is TRBV18, the J gene TRBJ1-6, with D unresolved. Between the trimmed V and J ends, which lost 1 base and 3 bases, there was a span of 7 bases. Germline V CDR1 and CDR2: KGHSH, LQKENI. The CDR3 contains 15 residues. The full variable domain, in which reference TRBV18 and TRBJ1-6 provide the parts outside the CDR3, is NAGVMQNPRHLVRRRGQEARLRCSPMKGHSHVYWYRQLPEEGLKFMVYLQKENIIDESGMPKERFSAEFPKEGPSILRIQQVVRGDSAAYFCASSPRQDYNSPLHFGNGTRLTVT.